This TCR beta chain was sequenced in a study of beta chain features in type 1 diabetes (dated by TCRdb to the late 2010s). Some background on the complete study: Mean age, gender distribution, total cell number and subset yield were not different between patients and healthy donors. The study compared TCRB repertoires of sorted circulating CD4+ T cell subsets between recently diagnosed type 1 diabetes patients and matched healthy donors. A total of over 95,000,000 sorted cells were examined across all samples, and RNA yield correlated strongly with the number of cells per subset. Regulatory and stem cell-like memory subsets were isolated from only 8 patients and 8 healthy donors, whereas naive and central memory subsets came from all 30 or so donors.

The paper as a whole reports these results and caveats: In all four CD4+ subsets, TCRB CDR3 length was moderately but significantly shorter in type 1 diabetes patients. Because the HLA sub-analyses included only small numbers of individuals, any influence of HLA type on TCRB rearrangement was left unresolved. Shorter templates might have been favored by PCR, but patient and control samples were amplified and corrected together, so both groups would have been affected equally by any skew. Fewer insertions and more nucleotide deletions at VDJ recombination sites were observed in patients with type 1 diabetes, implying thymic rearrangement abnormalities. The naive, central memory and regulatory TCRB repertoires appeared to resemble one another more closely among patients than among healthy donors. Sequencing cDNA rather than genomic DNA could over-represent highly expressing activated cells, although activation and CD3 levels did not differ between groups.

This clone was detected only once. Its antigen is not yet known. This may stem from a read error, because a much larger clone lies one nucleotide away. A single peripheral blood draw of about 116 mL on average was collected from each donor into heparinised tubes. A BD FACSAria II and a panel including CD45RO, CCR7, CD25, CD127, CD95 and CD27 were used to sort naive, central memory, regulatory and stem cell-like memory CD4+ T cells. Purity was above 98% for every sorted population. Right away, PBMCs were isolated by Lymphoprep density gradient centrifugation and were stained directly, with no culture step. So that batch effects would be minimized, each experiment stained and sorted samples in pairs, pairing one healthy donor with one patient. V drops 1 base and J drops 7 bases, leaving 11 bases in between. The CDR3 runs 14 residues from the cysteine to the phenylalanine. CDR3 DNA only is kept here, 42 bases in frame from base 1. CDR1 and CDR2, looked up from the germline V gene (reference sequence), are SEHNR and FQNEAQ.

The entire amount of isolated RNA was reverse transcribed using the High Capacity cDNA Reverse Transcription Kit, so the sequenced TCRB transcripts were expressed ones. Deep immunoSEQ sequencing was performed on naive, central memory and regulatory T cell samples, with an average of about 4 million total reads per sample. After sorted cells were lysed in RLT buffer, RNA was extracted with DNase-treated RNeasy Micro or Mini kits, with the choice depending on cell number. Each cell subset was processed separately to prevent cross-contamination, with patient and healthy donor samples processed together. Using the immunoSEQ multiplex PCR, TCRB sequences were amplified from cDNA into 87-bp fragments spanning the CDR3 region. Sequencing of the amplicons was performed on the Illumina HiSeq platform. The study's own analysis went as follows. Synthetic template baselines were used to correct PCR bias computationally, reads within Hamming distance 2 were collapsed, and singletons that could not be merged were discarded. Reads were aligned against IMGT so that V, D and J genes, CDR3 length and insertions or deletions at six rearrangement sites could be assigned. Within each subset, clonotype counts were normalized to sorted cell number, after which true diversity and Gini coefficients were computed with the tcR R package. The overlap coefficient, calculated on TCRB nucleotide sequences, was used to measure repertoire sharing. TCRdb stores this immuneACCESS table with in-frame sequences only. Part of the clones is absent; in the studies checked, under half of the shortfall reflects unresolved V genes, and no reason is known for the rest. The V and J calls and clone size come from that table; D and trimming were worked out from the DNA. For this sample there are about 120,000 clones; about 16% appear just once. The ten largest clones add up to 2% to 3% of the sample.

This receptor was identified in a man aged 25 to 40 with type 1 diabetes. Sequenced sample: central memory CD4+ T cells from blood. The sequence is built from TRBV7-9 and TRBJ1-5; TRBD1 is a weak D gene call, 5 bases matching. This receptor has the CDR3 CASSLGTRKQPQHF. The nucleotide sequence reads as follows: TGTGCCAGCAGCTTAGGGACACGGAAACAGCCCCAGCATTTT. The CDR3, completed at both ends by the reference TRBV7-9 and TRBJ1-5 genes, gives the full variable domain DTGVSQNPRHKITKRGQNVTFRCDPISEHNRLYWYRQTLGQGPEFLTYFQNEAQLEKSRLLSDRFSAERPKGSFSTLEIQRTEQGDSAMYLCASSLGTRKQPQHFGDGTRLSIL.